Detailed here is one TCR beta chain. Its antigen is unknown. This record belongs to a study of T cells in Graves' hyperthyroidism and ophthalmopathy. Overall study findings and caveats: The majority of expanded thyroid clonotypes above 0.001 also appeared in blood.

There were TCR beta CDR3 regions amplified from RNA transcripts. Researchers ran a first-round RT-PCR on the TCR CDR3 using the HTBI primer set. Via MiXCR, TCRdb re-called the multiplex PCR reads, giving one row per CDR3 protein. The table lists 480,000 or so distinct CDR3 sequences, over 35% of them singletons, with 35% to 50% in the top ten. Specimen: peripheral blood or thyroid tissue (not recorded which). This receptor was identified in an adult woman with Graves' disease, either hyperthyroidism or ophthalmopathy (not recorded which).

CDR3 in amino acids: CASSRIPRSSYEQYF. The CDR3, as DNA: TGTGCCAGCAGCCGAATTCCAAGGAGCTCCTACGAGCAGTACTTC. The chain employs TRBV5-5 and TRBJ2-7; D gene uncertain. The germline V and J ends were trimmed by 4 bases and 0 bases, with 14 bases remaining between them. CDR1 SGHKS and CDR2 YYEKEE come from the germline V gene (reference sequence). The CDR3 loop spans 15 amino acids.